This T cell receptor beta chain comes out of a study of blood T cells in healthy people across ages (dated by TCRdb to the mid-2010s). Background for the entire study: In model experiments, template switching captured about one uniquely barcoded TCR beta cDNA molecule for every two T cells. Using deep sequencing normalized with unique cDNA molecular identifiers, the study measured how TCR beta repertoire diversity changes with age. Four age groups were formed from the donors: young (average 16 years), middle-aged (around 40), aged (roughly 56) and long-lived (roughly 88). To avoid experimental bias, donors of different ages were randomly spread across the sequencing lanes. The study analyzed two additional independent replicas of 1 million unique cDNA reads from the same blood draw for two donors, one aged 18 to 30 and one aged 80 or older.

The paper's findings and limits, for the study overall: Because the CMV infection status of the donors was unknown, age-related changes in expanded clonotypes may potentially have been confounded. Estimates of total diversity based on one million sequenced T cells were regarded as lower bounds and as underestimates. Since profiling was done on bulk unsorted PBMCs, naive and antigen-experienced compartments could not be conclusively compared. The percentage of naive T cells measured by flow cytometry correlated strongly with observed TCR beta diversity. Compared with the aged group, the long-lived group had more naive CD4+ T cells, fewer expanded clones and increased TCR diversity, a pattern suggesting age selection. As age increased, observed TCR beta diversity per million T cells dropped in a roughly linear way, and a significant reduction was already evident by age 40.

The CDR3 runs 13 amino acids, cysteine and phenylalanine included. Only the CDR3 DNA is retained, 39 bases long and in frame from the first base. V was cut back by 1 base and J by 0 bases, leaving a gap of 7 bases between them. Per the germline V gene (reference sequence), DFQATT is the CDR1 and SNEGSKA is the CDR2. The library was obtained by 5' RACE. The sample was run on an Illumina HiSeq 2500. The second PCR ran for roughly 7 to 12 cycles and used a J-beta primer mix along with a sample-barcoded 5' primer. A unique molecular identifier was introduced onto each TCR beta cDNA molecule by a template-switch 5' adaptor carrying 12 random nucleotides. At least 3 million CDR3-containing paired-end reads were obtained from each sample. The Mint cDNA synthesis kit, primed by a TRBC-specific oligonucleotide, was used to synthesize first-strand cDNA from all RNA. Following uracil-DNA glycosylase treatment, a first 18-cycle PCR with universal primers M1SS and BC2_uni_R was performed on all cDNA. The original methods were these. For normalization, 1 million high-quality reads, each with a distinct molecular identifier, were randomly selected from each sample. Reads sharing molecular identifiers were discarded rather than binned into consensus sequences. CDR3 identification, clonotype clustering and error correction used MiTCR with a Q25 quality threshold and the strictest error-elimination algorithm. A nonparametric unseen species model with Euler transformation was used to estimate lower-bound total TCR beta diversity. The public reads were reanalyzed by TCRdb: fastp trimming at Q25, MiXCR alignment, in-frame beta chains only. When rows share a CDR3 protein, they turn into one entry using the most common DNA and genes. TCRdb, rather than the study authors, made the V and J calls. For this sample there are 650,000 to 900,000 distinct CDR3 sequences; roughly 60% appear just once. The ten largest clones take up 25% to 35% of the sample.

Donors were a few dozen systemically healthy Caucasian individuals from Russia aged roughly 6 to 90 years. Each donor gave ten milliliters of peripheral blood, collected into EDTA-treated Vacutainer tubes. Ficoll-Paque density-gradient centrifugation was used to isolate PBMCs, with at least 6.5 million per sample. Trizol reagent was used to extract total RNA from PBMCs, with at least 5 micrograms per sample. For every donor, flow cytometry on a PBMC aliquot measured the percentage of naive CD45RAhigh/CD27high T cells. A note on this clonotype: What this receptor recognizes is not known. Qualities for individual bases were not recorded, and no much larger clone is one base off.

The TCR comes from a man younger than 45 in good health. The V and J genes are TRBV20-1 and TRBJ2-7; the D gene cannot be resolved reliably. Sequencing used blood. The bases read TGCAGTGCTAGAGGGGCAGACTCCTACGAGCAGTACTTC. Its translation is CSARGADSYEQYF.